These 2 T cell receptor beta chains were all obtained from the same sample, sequenced in a study of blood T cell repertoires in COVID-19. The method was immunoSEQ multiplex PCR; TCRdb's version includes in-frame clones alone and lacks a portion of them. The sample has tens of thousands of clones, 65% to 90% seen once; the top ten hold less than 3%. The sample taken for sequencing was peripheral blood. Receptor source: a man aged 80 or over with acute or convalescent COVID-19.

The CDR3 region is CASSEWAVQSPLHF. The CDR3, as DNA: TGTGCCAGCAGTGAATGGGCTGTCCAATCACCCCTCCACTTT. V and J are TRBV2 and TRBJ1-6; D not resolved. CDR1 is SNHLY, CDR2 FYNNEI, per germline. The CDR3 is 14 residues long. Trimming stripped 2 bases from V and 10 bases from J, with 12 bases between. Full variable domain (rest looked up from reference TRBV2 and TRBJ1-6): EPEVTQTPSHQVTQMGQEVILRCVPISNHLYFYWYRQILGQKVEFLVSFYNNEISEKSEIFDDQFSVERPDGSNFTLKIRSTKLEDSAMYFCASSEWAVQSPLHFGNGTRLTVT.

This chain connects TRBV6-2 or TRBV6-3 to TRBJ2-5, with 7 bases lining up with TRBD1. This CDR3 comprises 14 residues. V lost 5 bases, J lost 6 bases, and 9 bases stayed unmatched. Germline V gene lookup returns CDR1 MNHEY and CDR2 SVGEGT. CDR3 residues: CASSVPGGRKTQYF. The CDR3 region has the DNA TGTGCCAGCAGTGTGCCAGGGGGTCGGAAGACCCAGTACTTC.